This TCR beta chain was obtained from a study of cytomegalovirus exposure and HLA in healthy donors. A remark on this clone: Its target is not known.

CDR1 is LGHNA and CDR2 is YSLEER in the germline V gene. With V trimmed by 4 bases and J by 2 bases, 5 bases remained unmatched. The length of the CDR3 is 14 residues. Overall study results and limits: TCR beta sequences reportedly predicted the HLA-A and HLA-B alleles of most subjects accurately.

The PCR contained 60 Vbeta and 13 Jbeta primers. Sequencing was performed with immunoSEQ multiplex PCR; in TCRdb, only in-frame clones are kept and a portion is missing. The sample consists of approximately 150,000 clones, 81% of them appearing once. V gene TRBV4-3 combines with J gene TRBJ2-7; 7 bases line up with TRBD1. This clonotype was sampled from a woman younger than 30 in good health and CMV-seropositive. The sample consisted of PBMCs. The CDR3 loop is CASSLMTGPYEQYF. The CDR3, as DNA: TGCGCCAGCAGCCTCATGACAGGGCCCTACGAGCAGTACTTC.